Below, 27 T cell receptor beta chains from the same sample are listed, as sequenced in a study of T cell responses to AZD1222 COVID-19 vaccine. Here immunoSEQ multiplex PCR was the method, and the copy in TCRdb shows in-frame clones only, minus some. Of some 100,000 clones listed, roughly 90% are singletons. Sample: peripheral blood, taken on day 0 of AZD1222 vaccination. The source of these receptors is an adult in good health.

The V call is TRBV11-3, the J call TRBJ1-4, with D perhaps TRBD1 (6 bases). The CDR3 consists of 15 residues. Germline V gene data show CDR1 as SGHNT and CDR2 as YENEEA. Trimming left V 5 bases short and J 5 bases short, with 15 bases between. CDR3 loop: CASSRGGGTNEKLFF. CDR3 bases: TGTGCCAGCAGCCGAGGAGGGGGGACCAATGAAAAACTGTTTTTT.

The V gene is TRBV24-1, the J gene TRBJ2-6, with TRBD1 matching over 9 bases. The CDR3 loop spans 16 amino acids. With V trimmed by 4 bases and J by 2 bases, 2 bases remained unmatched. Germline V gene lookup returns CDR1 KGHDR and CDR2 SFDVKD. The CDR3: CATSERTGAGANVLTF. CDR3 DNA: TGTGCCACCAGTGAGCGGACAGGGGCTGGGGCCAACGTCCTGACTTTC.

This sequence joins TRBV12-5 and TRBJ2-1, with 7 bases lining up with TRBD2. Germline V gene sequence: CDR1 LGHNT, CDR2 FRNRAP. Trimming removed 6 bases from V and 4 bases from J; junction bases left unmatched: 9. This CDR3 has 15 amino acids. CDR3 nucleotides: TGTGCTAGTGGAACCTCCGGGGGACTATACAATGAGCAGTTCTTC. Protein product: CASGTSGGLYNEQFF. Drawing the rest from reference TRBV12-5 and TRBJ2-1, the complete variable domain is DARVTQTPRHKVTEMGQEVTMRCQPILGHNTVFWYRQTMMQGLELLAYFRNRAPLDDSGMPKDRFSAEMPDATLATLKIQPSEPRDSAVYFCASGTSGGLYNEQFFGPGTRLTVL.

The chain joins TRBV5-1 to TRBJ1-6, with a weak D call TRBD1 (6 bases). In germline, CDR1 is SGHRS, CDR2 YFSETQ. The CDR3 is 15 amino acids. With 0 bases removed from V and 4 bases from J, the gap between germline ends came to 8 bases. The CDR3 coding sequence is TGCGCCAGCAGCTTGGAGGGGGGGTATAATTCACCCCTCCACTTT. This codes for CASSLEGGYNSPLHF.

The CDR3 sequence is CAISEPPVGALHF. The CDR3 DNA follows: TGTGCCATCAGTGAGCCACCGGTGGGGGCCCTCCACTTT. This chain links TRBV10-3 with TRBJ1-6; perhaps TRBD1 as D (5 bases). The CDR3 runs to 13 residues. V gave up 2 bases and J gave up 14 bases, with 13 bases separating them. Germline V gives CDR1 ENHRY, CDR2 SYGVKD.

The J gene is TRBJ1-1, the V gene TRBV4-2; D gene unclear. Germline V lookup: CDR1 LGHNA, CDR2 YNFKEQ. The CDR3 extends over 12 amino acids. The V end lost 3 bases, the J end lost 0 bases, and 2 bases lay between the germline ends. For the CDR3, the DNA is TGTGCCAGCAGCCAGGTGAACACTGAAGCTTTCTTT. Translating gives CASSQVNTEAFF.

This clone is a singleton in its sample. V gene TRBV2 combines with J gene TRBJ2-7; D is possibly TRBD1 (6 bases). The CDR3 runs to 15 residues. Trimming took off 2 bases at V and 2 bases at J, with 13 bases between the two ends. Germline V gene lookup returns CDR1 SNHLY and CDR2 FYNNEI. The CDR3 DNA sequence: TGTGCCAGCAGTGAAATTGGACAGCAGGCCTACGAGCAGTACTTC. This sequence encodes CASSEIGQQAYEQYF.

The DNA for the CDR3 is TGTGCCAGCAGTTTCCTTGGGGCGGGAGGTAATGAGCAGTTCTTC. Residues: CASSFLGAGGNEQFF. The V and J genes are TRBV6-5 and TRBJ2-1; 8 positions match TRBD2. CDR1 and CDR2 (germline): MNHEY, SVGAGI. The CDR3 is 15 residues long. V was clipped by 4 bases and J by 7 bases; unmatched bases: 9.

V and J are TRBV27 and TRBJ2-5; D remains ambiguous. The germline gives CDR1 MNHEY, CDR2 SMNVEV (reference sequence). This CDR3 spans 13 amino acids. Deletions cut 4 bases from V and 5 bases from J, with 11 bases between. CDR3 in DNA: TGTGCCAGCAGTTACACCTACCGGGAGACCCAGTACTTC. Translating it yields CASSYTYRETQYF.

This chain uses TRBV19 with TRBJ1-1, with a possible D match to TRBD1 (5 bases). Germline CDR1 reads LNHDA; CDR2 reads SQIVND (reference sequence). The CDR3 extends over 11 amino acids. V gave up 8 bases and J gave up 4 bases, with 8 bases separating them. The CDR3 coding sequence is TGTGCCAGTCACGGGGGCACTGAAGCTTTCTTT. Its translation is CASHGGTEAFF.

The chain is built from TRBV5-1 and TRBJ2-3, with 9 nucleotides matching TRBD2. The CDR3 consists of 19 residues. V dropped 0 bases and J dropped 2; count of bases not matched to a gene: 13. Germline values: CDR1 SGHRS, CDR2 YFSETQ. The CDR3 DNA reads as TGCGCCAGCAGCTTGGCCGGGGGCGGGAGGGCTGTTTACACAGATACGCAGTATTTT. This sequence encodes CASSLAGGGRAVYTDTQYF.

Written as DNA, the CDR3 is TGTGCCAGCAGCAGACAGGGGGCCACTAATGAAAAACTGTTTTTT. Translated: CASSRQGATNEKLFF. The chain links TRBV7-2 to TRBJ1-4; 10 bases align to TRBD1. The CDR3 spans 15 residues. The J segment lost 2 bases and the V segment lost 5 bases, leaving 2 bases of the junction unmatched. Germline-derived CDR1 and CDR2 are SGHTA and FQGNSA.

This chain links TRBV15 with TRBJ1-2, with TRBD1 identical over 7 bases. With 3 bases clipped from V and 7 bases from J, the junction kept 8 bases outside the gene matches. Germline CDR1 is LNHNV and CDR2 is YYDKDF (reference sequence). This CDR3 is built from 14 residues. Here the CDR3 reads CATSSLGGSGGYTF. CDR3 nucleotides: TGTGCCACCAGCAGTCTAGGGGGCTCGGGTGGCTACACCTTC.

CDR3 loop: CASSTGGGYTF. The CDR3 region has the DNA TGTGCCAGCAGCACAGGGGGTGGCTACACCTTC. The genes are TRBV7-9 and TRBJ1-2; 8 bases are a match to TRBD1. This CDR3 is 11 amino acids long. V lost 5 bases to trimming and J lost 7 bases; unmatched junction nucleotides: 0. Germline CDR1 is SEHNR and CDR2 is FQNEAQ (reference sequence).

A single count supports this clone. The chain recombines TRBV15 with TRBJ2-7, with a possible D match to TRBD2 (5 bases). V was pared by 3 bases and J by 9 bases, with 12 bases between. Germline V gene sequence: CDR1 LNHNV, CDR2 YYDKDF (reference sequence). The CDR3 loop spans 12 amino acids. Written as DNA, the CDR3 is TGTGCCACCAGCAGTACAGAAGGGAGGCAGTACTTC. It codes for CATSSTEGRQYF.

The chain links TRBV15 to TRBJ1-2; D possibly corresponds to TRBD1 (5 bases). The CDR3 loop spans 16 amino acids. The ends were cut back, 0 bases at V and 2 bases at J, with 13 bases in the middle. The V gene's germline CDR1 is LNHNV and CDR2 YYDKDF (reference sequence). This CDR3 is CATSRDMGRVNYGYTF. The CDR3 DNA is TGTGCCACCAGCAGAGATATGGGCAGGGTAAACTATGGCTACACCTTC. Based on the CDR3 plus reference TRBV15 and TRBJ1-2, the full variable domain is DAMVIQNPRYQVTQFGKPVTLSCSQTLNHNVMYWYQQKSSQAPKLLFHYYDKDFNNEADTPDNFQSRRPNTSFCFLDIRSPGLGDTAMYLCATSRDMGRVNYGYTFGSGTRLTVV.

The chain is built from TRBV6-6 and TRBJ1-6; D remains ambiguous. The V gene lost 0 bases and the J gene lost 8 bases, with 11 bases spanning the gap. Germline values: CDR1 MNHNY, CDR2 SVGAGI (reference sequence). The CDR3 has 15 residues. The CDR3, as DNA: TGTGCCAGCAGTTACTCGAGTCTCGGAGATTCACCCCTCCACTTT. It encodes CASSYSSLGDSPLHF.

The chain employs TRBV7-2 and TRBJ2-7; unclear D gene. Germline CDR1 reads SGHTA; CDR2 reads FQGNSA. V lost 4 bases, J lost 0 bases, and 7 bases lay in between. CDR3 length: 13 amino acids. The CDR3: CASSSTPSYEQYF. The CDR3 DNA reads TGTGCCAGCAGCTCGACTCCCTCCTACGAGCAGTACTTC.

The chain recombines TRBV5-1 with TRBJ1-4; 7 bases line up with TRBD1. The trim removed 2 bases at V and 4 bases at J, leaving 2 bases unmatched. CDR1 is SGHRS, CDR2 YFSETQ, per germline. The CDR3 is 14 amino acids. CDR3 in amino acids: CASSFQGGNEKLFF. CDR3 nucleotides: TGCGCCAGCAGCTTTCAGGGGGGTAATGAAAAACTGTTTTTT.

The chain joins TRBV5-4 to TRBJ1-3, with D uncertain. The CDR3 loop spans 12 amino acids. Trimming removed 0 bases at V and 4 bases at J, with 2 bases between. Per the germline V gene, CDR1 is SGHNT and CDR2 is YYREEE (reference sequence). The CDR3 reads CASSLEGNTIYF. The CDR3 region has the DNA TGTGCCAGCAGCTTGGAGGGAAACACCATATATTTT. Supplemented by reference TRBV5-4 and TRBJ1-3, the full variable domain reads ETGVTQSPTHLIKTRGQQVTLRCSSQSGHNTVSWYQQALGQGPQFIFQYYREEENGRGNFPPRFSGLQFPNYSSELNVNALELDDSALYLCASSLEGNTIYFGEGSWLTVV.

The rearrangement joins TRBV11-2 to TRBJ2-1; D is unresolved. Per the germline V gene, CDR1 is SGHAT and CDR2 is FQNNGV. The CDR3 consists of 14 residues. Trimming stripped 2 bases from V and 10 bases from J, with 15 bases between. In DNA form, the CDR3 reads TGTGCCAGCAGCTTAAGGGCCCTAGGAAGCGAGCAGTTCTTC. Encoded protein: CASSLRALGSEQFF.

CDR3 coding DNA: TGTGCCAGTACCTCACCCGGGGGATATTATGGCTACACCTTC. It is translated as CASTSPGGYYGYTF. V and J are TRBV19 and TRBJ1-2; D might be TRBD1 (5 bases). The length of the CDR3 is 14 residues. Trimming stripped 7 bases from V and 5 bases from J, with 17 bases between. The germline V gene has CDR1 LNHDA and CDR2 SQIVND (reference sequence).

This clone turned up a few times. The chain joins TRBV6-1 to TRBJ1-3, with TRBD1 matching over 7 bases. Trimming removed 2 bases from V and 3 bases from J; junction bases left unmatched: 4. From germline, CDR1 is MNHNS and CDR2 SASEGT. The CDR3 runs 15 residues. DNA of the CDR3: TGTGCCAGCAGTGAACAGACAGGGTTTGGAAACACCATATATTTT. As protein: CASSEQTGFGNTIYF.

A remark on this clone: This may come from a read error, since a much larger clone is one base off. This rearrangement joins TRBV2 to TRBJ1-5, with TRBD1 matching 7 bases. The length of the CDR3 is 15 residues. Per germline, CDR1 SNHLY and CDR2 FYNNEI. The V segment lost 5 bases and the J segment 2 bases; nucleotides outside the gene matches: 6. The CDR3 nucleotides read TGTGCCAGCAGTTCACAGGGGTTGGGCAATCAGCCCCAGCATTTT. Its translation: CASSSQGLGNQPQHF.

V gene TRBV5-1 combines with J gene TRBJ1-1; D is perhaps TRBD1 (5 bases). Germline V gives CDR1 SGHRS, CDR2 YFSETQ. Between the trimmed V and J ends, which lost 6 bases and 5 bases, there was a span of 11 bases. The CDR3 sequence is 12 residues long. CDR3 loop: CASNFGGTEAFF. CDR3 nucleotides: TGCGCCAGCAACTTTGGGGGGACTGAAGCTTTCTTT.

V gene TRBV24-1 combines with J gene TRBJ2-3, with 7 bases aligning to TRBD1. CDR3 size: 18 residues. Germline-derived CDR1 and CDR2 are KGHDR and SFDVKD. V lost 4 bases, J lost 3 bases, and 15 bases stayed unmatched. CDR3 nucleotides: TGTGCCACCAGTGACCCCAACACCGGGACAGTGGGTACAGATACGCAGTATTTT. It encodes CATSDPNTGTVGTDTQYF.

The V gene is TRBV27, the J gene TRBJ2-3; D perhaps matches TRBD1 (6 bases). Deletions cut 6 bases from V and 7 bases from J, with 20 bases between. Germline CDR1 reads MNHEY; CDR2 reads SMNVEV (reference sequence). The CDR3 runs 15 residues. The CDR3 region has the DNA TGTGCCAGCAGGCCGACAGGTGGAGGAACGTATACGCAGTATTTT. Translated: CASRPTGGGTYTQYF.